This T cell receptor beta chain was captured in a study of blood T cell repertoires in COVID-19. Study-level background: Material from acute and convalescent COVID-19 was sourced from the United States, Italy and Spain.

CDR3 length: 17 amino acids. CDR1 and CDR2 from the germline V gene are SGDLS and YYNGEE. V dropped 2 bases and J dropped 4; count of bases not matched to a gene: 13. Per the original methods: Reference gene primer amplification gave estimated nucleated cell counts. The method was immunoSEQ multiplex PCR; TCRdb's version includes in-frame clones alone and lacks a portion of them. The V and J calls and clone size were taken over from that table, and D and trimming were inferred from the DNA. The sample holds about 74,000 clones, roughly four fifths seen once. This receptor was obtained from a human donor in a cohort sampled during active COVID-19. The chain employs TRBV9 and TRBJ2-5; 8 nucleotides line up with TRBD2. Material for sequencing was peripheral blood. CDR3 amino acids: CASSVTGLSGAGETQYF. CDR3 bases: TGTGCCAGCAGCGTCACGGGACTTAGCGGGGCGGGAGAGACCCAGTACTTC.